What follows are 13 T cell receptor beta chains derived from one specimen sequenced in a study of blood T cell repertoires in COVID-19. The method was immunoSEQ multiplex PCR; TCRdb's version includes in-frame clones alone and lacks a portion of them. The data contain about 54,000 clones, less than 90% of them singletons. Sample: peripheral blood. These receptors originate from a human donor in a cohort sampled during active COVID-19.

The chain uses TRBV7-9 and TRBJ2-2; D perhaps matches TRBD2 (6 bases). Germline loops: CDR1 SEHNR, CDR2 FQNEAQ (reference sequence). The germline V and J ends were trimmed by 1 base and 4 bases, with 10 bases remaining between them. The CDR3 contains 15 residues. CDR3 amino acids: CASSLGDFFTGELFF. The CDR3 DNA sequence: TGTGCCAGCAGCTTAGGGGACTTCTTCACCGGGGAGCTGTTTTTT. Full variable domain (rest looked up from reference TRBV7-9 and TRBJ2-2): DTGVSQNPRHKITKRGQNVTFRCDPISEHNRLYWYRQTLGQGPEFLTYFQNEAQLEKSRLLSDRFSAERPKGSFSTLEIQRTEQGDSAMYLCASSLGDFFTGELFFGEGSRLTVL.

This chain joins TRBV11-2 and TRBJ2-1, with 13 bases identical to TRBD2. From germline, CDR1 is SGHAT and CDR2 FQNNGV. CDR3 length equals 15 residues. Trimming removed 5 bases from V and 8 bases from J; junction bases left unmatched: 6. The CDR3 reads CASSVLAGGPHEQFF. CDR3 bases: TGTGCCAGCAGCGTACTAGCGGGGGGGCCCCATGAGCAGTTCTTC.

The chain joins TRBV9 to TRBJ1-5, with D perhaps TRBD1 (5 bases). Trimming shortened V by 2 bases and J by 4 bases, and 10 bases separated the two germline ends. The germline V gene has CDR1 SGDLS and CDR2 YYNGEE. CDR3 length: 14 amino acids. CDR3 in DNA: TGTGCCAGCAGCGTCGATGGGGCGAATCAGCCCCAGCATTTT. Translation gives CASSVDGANQPQHF.

This clone was seen only a few times. The J gene is TRBJ1-5, the V gene TRBV19; perhaps TRBD1 as D (6 bases). Looked up from germline, CDR1 is LNHDA and CDR2 is SQIVND (reference sequence). V shed 4 bases and J shed 4 bases, with 14 bases lying between them. CDR3 length: 15 amino acids. CDR3 sequence reads: CASSKMDSYNQPQHF. The DNA of the CDR3 is TGTGCCAGTAGTAAAATGGACAGCTATAATCAGCCCCAGCATTTT.

CDR3 nucleotides: TGTGCCAGCAGACTAAGAGGGGGAAGGACAGATACGCAGTATTTT. Translating it yields CASRLRGGRTDTQYF. This sequence joins TRBV6-5 and TRBJ2-3; tentatively, D is TRBD1 (6 bases). Germline V gene data show CDR1 as MNHEY and CDR2 as SVGAGI. Trimming pared 6 bases from V and 3 bases from J, leaving 16 bases between. CDR3 size: 15 residues.

The chain joins TRBV29-1 to TRBJ2-1, with 11 bases that match TRBD2. CDR3 length: 13 residues. Germline V gives CDR1 SQVTM, CDR2 ANQGSEA. V lost 6 bases, J lost 4 bases, and 2 bases stayed unmatched. Here the CDR3 DNA reads TGCAGCGTGCGGACTAGCGGGTACAATGAGCAGTTCTTC. Protein product: CSVRTSGYNEQFF.

The rearrangement joins TRBV7-9 to TRBJ1-4, with D unresolved. V gave up 2 bases and J gave up 3 bases, with 7 bases separating them. Germline CDR1 reads SEHNR; CDR2 reads FQNEAQ (reference sequence). This CDR3 has 14 residues. DNA of the CDR3: TGTGCCAGCAGCTTAATACAGCCTAATGAAAAACTGTTTTTT. Translated: CASSLIQPNEKLFF.

The chain has TRBV3-1 (or the pseudogene TRBV3-2) and TRBJ2-5, with D maybe TRBD2 (7 bases). This CDR3 contains 16 residues. Germline CDR1 reads LGHDT; CDR2 reads YNNKEL (reference sequence). V gave up 4 bases and J gave up 2 bases, with 17 bases separating them. CDR3 loop: CASSLRGARWQETQYF. CDR3 sequence (DNA): TGTGCCAGCAGCCTTCGGGGGGCCCGGTGGCAAGAGACCCAGTACTTC.

The rearrangement joins TRBV4-3 to TRBJ2-2; TRBD1 is a possible D gene (6 bases). V lost 0 bases to trimming and J lost 3 bases, with 14 bases between them. Germline V gene lookup returns CDR1 LGHNA and CDR2 YSLEER. The length of the CDR3 is 17 residues. CDR3 sequence (DNA): TGCGCCAGCAGCCAAGATTCCCCGGGGACATACACCGGGGAGCTGTTTTTT. Its translation: CASSQDSPGTYTGELFF.

The CDR3 loop reads CASSTYLDRSGIGYNEQFF. The CDR3 bases are TGTGCCAGCAGTACTTACCTGGACAGGTCGGGTATCGGATACAATGAGCAGTTCTTC. The V and J genes are TRBV28 and TRBJ2-1, with 7 positions matching TRBD1. There are 19 residues in the CDR3. Germline-derived CDR1 and CDR2 are MDHEN and SYDVKM. With V trimmed by 5 bases and J by 4 bases, 20 bases remained unmatched.

This clone was seen only once. J is TRBJ2-3 and V is TRBV4-3, with D possibly matching TRBD2 (6 bases). The germline CDR1 and CDR2 sequences are LGHNA and YSLEER. The CDR3 is made up of 15 amino acids. Trimming left V 1 base short and J 3 bases short, with 11 bases between. CDR3 sequence: CASSQGWSGTDTQYF. The CDR3 DNA is TGCGCCAGCAGCCAAGGATGGAGCGGGACAGATACGCAGTATTTT.

The chain couples TRBV4-3 to TRBJ1-1, with D possibly TRBD1 on 6 matching bases. Trimming pared 1 base from V and 4 bases from J, leaving 13 bases between. The CDR3 consists of 15 residues. The germline gives CDR1 LGHNA, CDR2 YSLEER. In nucleotides, the CDR3 is TGCGCCAGCAGCCAAGGCTACAGGGTTGGCACTGAAGCTTTCTTT. This sequence encodes CASSQGYRVGTEAFF.

The chain is built from TRBV7-2 and TRBJ2-3; 7 positions agree with TRBD1. The CDR3 totals 15 residues. Germline CDR1 and CDR2: SGHTA and FQGNSA. V lost 5 bases and J lost 4; bases outside the gene matches: 9. DNA of the CDR3: TGTGCCAGCAGCGCCCGGACAGGATGGGCAGATACGCAGTATTTT. Translating it yields CASSARTGWADTQYF.